A single sample gave rise to the 17 T cell receptor beta chains below, sequenced in a study of CXCR3-negative and CXCR3-positive naive CD8 T cells. With UMI labels, 5' RACE was used to prepare the TRB cDNA libraries. TCRdb re-called the 5' RACE reads and catalogs CDR3 proteins one per entry, DNA excluded. The table lists about 90,000 distinct CDR3 sequences. Sequenced sample: naive CXCR3- CD8+ T cells from blood. Regarding subset: CD45RO-CCR7+CD27+CD95- naive CD8+ T cells lacking CXCR3 (TNR3-). The source of these receptors is a human donor in good health. Some clones in this sample may be carry-over from other donors' samples.

The V call is TRBV14, the J call TRBJ1-2. Germline CDR1 SGHDN, CDR2 FVKESK. This CDR3 comprises 15 residues. The chain's CDR3 is CASTHVAGINYGYTF.

The V gene is TRBV29-1, the J gene TRBJ2-7. Germline V gives CDR1 SQVTM, CDR2 ANQGSEA. The CDR3 has 13 amino acids. CDR3 region: CSVDRLSTYEQYF.

V usage is TRBV12-3 or TRBV12-4 and J usage is TRBJ2-7; as DNA is missing, the TRBD1 call by TCRdb cannot be tested. CDR3 length: 13 amino acids. Here the CDR3 reads CASSWGQVYEQYF.

The CDR3 sequence is CASSSDPGADTQYF. This chain connects TRBV12-3 or TRBV12-4 to TRBJ2-3; no DNA is available, so the TRBD1 call from TCRdb remains unchecked. The length of the CDR3 is 14 residues.

The genes are TRBV15 and TRBJ2-5. The CDR3 totals 15 residues. Germline CDR1 LNHNV, CDR2 YYDKDF (reference sequence). The CDR3 reads CATSRGGSRQETQYF.

The V gene is TRBV7-8, the J gene TRBJ2-7; TCRdb designates TRBD2, a call that cannot be tested without DNA. Germline loops: CDR1 SGHVS, CDR2 FQNEAQ. This CDR3 region has 15 residues. CDR3 protein: CASSSLAGDGYEQYF.

The genes are TRBV19 and TRBJ1-1. CDR3 length: 13 amino acids. Germline V lookup: CDR1 LNHDA, CDR2 SQIVND (reference sequence). The CDR3 loop reads CASSIGYNTEAFF.

The chain uses TRBV20-1 and TRBJ2-4; TCRdb picks TRBD1, but there is no DNA to check that call. CDR1 and CDR2 from the germline V gene are DFQATT and SNEGSKA (reference sequence). The CDR3 totals 13 residues. CDR3 sequence: CSARPRGKNIQYF.

The chain carries TRBV29-1 and TRBJ1-2. Germline CDR1 SQVTM, CDR2 ANQGSEA. This CDR3 spans 11 amino acids. CDR3 amino acids: CSYAGGSGYTF.

This chain uses TRBV29-1 with TRBJ2-7; TCRdb lists TRBD2, though no DNA is available to test this call. CDR3 length: 13 amino acids. Germline V gene data show CDR1 as SQVTM and CDR2 as ANQGSEA. CDR3 sequence reads: CSVDLAETYEQYF.

V usage is TRBV14 and J usage is TRBJ2-7; without DNA, the TCRdb call of TRBD2 cannot be checked. The CDR3 length is 15 residues. Germline CDR1 is SGHDN and CDR2 is FVKESK. The chain's CDR3 is CASSQGPPGPAEQYF. Combining the CDR3 with reference TRBV14 and TRBJ2-7 gives the whole variable domain EAGVTQFPSHSVIEKGQTVTLRCDPISGHDNLYWYRRVMGKEIKFLLHFVKESKQDESGMPNNRFLAERTGGTYSTLKVQPAELEDSGVYFCASSQGPPGPAEQYFGPGTRLTVT.

This sequence joins TRBV3-1 and TRBJ2-1; lacking DNA, the TRBD2 call made by TCRdb goes unchecked. The CDR3 loop spans 16 amino acids. Germline loops: CDR1 LGHDT, CDR2 YNNKEL (reference sequence). The CDR3 spells CASSQDLSSGNTEQFF.

The chain recombines TRBV3-1 with TRBJ2-1; TCRdb selects TRBD1, and the lack of DNA leaves this call unchecked. Germline CDR1 is LGHDT and CDR2 is YNNKEL (reference sequence). The CDR3 runs 15 residues. This CDR3 reads CASSHRDRVYNEQFF.

The rearrangement links TRBV7-9 to TRBJ2-7; no DNA is available, so the TRBD1 call from TCRdb remains unchecked. The CDR3 extends over 14 amino acids. The germline V gene encodes CDR1 SEHNR and CDR2 FQNEAQ (reference sequence). The CDR3 spells CASSRSTDSYEQYF.

The rearrangement joins TRBV5-6 to TRBJ2-7; the TRBD2 assignment by TCRdb is unverifiable without DNA. CDR3 length: 14 amino acids. Germline assignment: CDR1 SGHDT and CDR2 YYEEEE. This CDR3 reads CASSFAGEGYEQYF. Filled out from reference TRBV5-6 and TRBJ2-7, the complete variable domain reads DAGVTQSPTHLIKTRGQQVTLRCSPKSGHDTVSWYQQALGQGPQFIFQYYEEEERQRGNFPDRFSGHQFPNYSSELNVNALLLGDSALYLCASSFAGEGYEQYFGPGTRLTVT.

This sequence joins TRBV5-1 and TRBJ2-3; the TRBD1 assignment by TCRdb is unverifiable without DNA. Germline values: CDR1 SGHRS, CDR2 YFSETQ. The CDR3 contains 16 residues. The CDR3 spells CASSFSGWGDTDTQYF.

This rearrangement joins TRBV6-2 or TRBV6-3 to TRBJ2-7; TCRdb outputs TRBD2, but without DNA this stays unchecked. This CDR3 contains 17 residues. From germline, CDR1 is MNHEY and CDR2 SVGEGT. The CDR3 loop is CASSYNDLASGDYEQYF.